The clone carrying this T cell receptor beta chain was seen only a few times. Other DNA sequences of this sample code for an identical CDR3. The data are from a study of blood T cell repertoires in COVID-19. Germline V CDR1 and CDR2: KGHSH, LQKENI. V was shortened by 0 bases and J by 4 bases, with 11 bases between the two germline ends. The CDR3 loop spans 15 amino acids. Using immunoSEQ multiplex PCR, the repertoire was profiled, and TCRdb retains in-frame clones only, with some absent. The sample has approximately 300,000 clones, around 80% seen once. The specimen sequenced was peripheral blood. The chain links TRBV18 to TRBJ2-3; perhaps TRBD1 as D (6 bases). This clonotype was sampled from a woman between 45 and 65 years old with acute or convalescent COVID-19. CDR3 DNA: TGTGCCAGCTCACCACCAGGGGGATTGGCAGATACGCAGTATTTT. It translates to CASSPPGGLADTQYF.